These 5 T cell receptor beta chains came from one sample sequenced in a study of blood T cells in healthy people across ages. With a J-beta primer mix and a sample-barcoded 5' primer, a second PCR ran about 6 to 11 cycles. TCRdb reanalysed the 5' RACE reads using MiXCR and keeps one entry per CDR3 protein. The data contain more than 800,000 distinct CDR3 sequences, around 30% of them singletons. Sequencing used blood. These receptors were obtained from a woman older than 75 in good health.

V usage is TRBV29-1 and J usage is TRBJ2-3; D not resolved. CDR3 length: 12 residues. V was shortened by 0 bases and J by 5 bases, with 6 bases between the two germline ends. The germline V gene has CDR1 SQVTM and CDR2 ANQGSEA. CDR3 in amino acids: CSVEDKIDTQYF. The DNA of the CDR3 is TGCAGCGTTGAAGATAAAATAGATACGCAGTATTTT.

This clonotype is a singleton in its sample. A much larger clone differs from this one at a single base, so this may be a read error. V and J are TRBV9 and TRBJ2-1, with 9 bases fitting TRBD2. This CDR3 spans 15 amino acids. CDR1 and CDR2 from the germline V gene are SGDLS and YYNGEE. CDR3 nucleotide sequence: TGTACCAGCAGCTCTAGCGGGACAAACCACAATGAGCAGTTCTTC. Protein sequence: CTSSSSGTNHNEQFF.

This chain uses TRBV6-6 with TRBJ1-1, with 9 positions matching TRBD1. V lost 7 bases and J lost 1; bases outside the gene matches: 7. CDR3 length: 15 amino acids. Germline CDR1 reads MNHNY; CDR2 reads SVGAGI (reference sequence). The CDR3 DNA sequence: TGTGCCAGCACCCCGGGACAGGGATCGAACACTGAAGCTTTCTTT. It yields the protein CASTPGQGSNTEAFF.

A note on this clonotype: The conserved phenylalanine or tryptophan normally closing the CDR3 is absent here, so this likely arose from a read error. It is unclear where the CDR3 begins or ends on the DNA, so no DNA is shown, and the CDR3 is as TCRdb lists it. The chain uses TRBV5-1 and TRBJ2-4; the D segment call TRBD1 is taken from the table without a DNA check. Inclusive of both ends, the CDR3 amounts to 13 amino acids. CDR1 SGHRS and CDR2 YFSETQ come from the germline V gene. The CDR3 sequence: CASRGGEKTFSTS.

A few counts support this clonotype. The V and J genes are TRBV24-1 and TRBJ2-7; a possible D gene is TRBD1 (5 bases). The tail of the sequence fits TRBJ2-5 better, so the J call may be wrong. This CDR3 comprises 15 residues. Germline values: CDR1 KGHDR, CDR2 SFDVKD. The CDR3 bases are TGTGCCACCAGTGATGTAAAGGGGCTGGGAGAGACCCAGTACTTC. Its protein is CATSDVKGLGETQYF.